This T cell receptor beta chain was recovered during a study of CD8+CD57+ T cells in acquired aplastic anemia. Study information: Quantities of DNA derived from sorted CD4+ and CD8+ cells averaged approximately 3 ug. Study-wide points: There were about 27 CD8+ CDR3 sequences that occurred in both patients and controls. Statistical testing detected no significant gap in CD8+ Simpson's diversity between patients and controls.

The V gene lost 1 base and the J gene lost 7 bases, with 9 bases spanning the gap. Germline CDR1 is LNHNV and CDR2 is YYDKDF (reference sequence). The CDR3 length is 13 residues. CDR3 and TCR beta VDJ profiling relied on genomic DNA as the template. TCRdb re-called the reads through MiXCR, storing one row per CDR3 protein. The table records 160,000 or so distinct CDR3 sequences, about 45% of them present only once. Those patients picked for sequencing had displayed CD8+CD57+ cell expansion on flow cytometry. A note on this clonotype: Antigen specificity is unknown.

This chain uses TRBV15 with TRBJ2-3, with D perhaps assigned TRBD1 or TRBD2 (5 bases each). The sequenced sample consisted of sorted CD4+, CD8+, or CD8+CD57+ T cells (not recorded which) from PBMCs. The sequence was collected from a human donor with aplastic anemia. The CDR3 coding sequence is TGTGCCACCAGCAGAGGGGACCCAAATACGCAGTATTTT. Amino acids: CATSRGDPNTQYF.